At least ten counts were recorded for the clone carrying this TCR beta chain. Its specificity is not known. The sequence runs out 3 residues before the end of the CDR3; the remainder is reconstructed from the germline J gene. Sequencing used immunoSEQ multiplex PCR; TCRdb keeps in-frame clones, though not all of them. Singletons are absent from the sample, which has roughly 70,000 clones. These data originate in a study of T cell clonality in common variable immunodeficiency. Donors gave roughly 5 to 8 ml heparinized peripheral whole blood. The study's findings and limits: TCRbeta clonality was increased in CVID versus healthy controls.

The germline V gene has CDR1 GTSNPN and CDR2 SVGIG (reference sequence). V was cut by 4 bases and J by 0 bases, with 4 bases left in between. The CDR3 loop spans 12 amino acids. This receptor was identified in a person between 18 and 75 years old in good health. The sample consisted of peripheral blood mononuclear cells. This chain joins TRBV30 and TRBJ1-3; the D is unclear. CDR3 DNA, as far as it was read: TGTGCCTGGAAGGCCTCTGGAAACACC. Encoded protein: CAWKASGNT. The complete CDR3 protein is CAWKASGNTIYF.